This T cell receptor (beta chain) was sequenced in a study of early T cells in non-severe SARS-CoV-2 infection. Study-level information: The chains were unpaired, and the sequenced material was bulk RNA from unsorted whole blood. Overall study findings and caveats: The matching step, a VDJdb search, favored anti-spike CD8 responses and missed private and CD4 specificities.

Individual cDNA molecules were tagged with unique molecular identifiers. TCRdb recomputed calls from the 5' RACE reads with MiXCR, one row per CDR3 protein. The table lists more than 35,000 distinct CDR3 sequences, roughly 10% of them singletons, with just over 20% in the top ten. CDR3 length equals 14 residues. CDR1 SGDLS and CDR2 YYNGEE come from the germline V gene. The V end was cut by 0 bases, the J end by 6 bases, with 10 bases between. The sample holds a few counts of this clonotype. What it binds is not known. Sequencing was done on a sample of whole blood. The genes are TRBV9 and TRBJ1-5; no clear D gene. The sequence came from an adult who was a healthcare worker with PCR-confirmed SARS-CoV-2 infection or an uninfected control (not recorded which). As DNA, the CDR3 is TGTGCCAGCAGCGTAGGGTCAGGAGGTCAGCCCCAGCATTTT. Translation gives CASSVGSGGQPQHF.